This TCR beta chain is drawn from a study of vaccination effects on CD4 cells after COVID-19. Whole-study findings and limits: Convalescent patients were scarce in the study, and it lacked early post-infection timepoints.

Antigen-specific CD4+ T cell clonotypes were called by their expansion after viral peptide-pool culture in ViraFEST. An approximately 10-day culture period preceded the isolation of CD4+ T cells. This person's SARS-CoV-2 infection, confirmed by PCR, occurred between March and December 2020. In culture with 10 IU/ml IL-2 and about 10 ug/ml peptides, PBMC were grown at around 1.8 million per well. Both day 3 and day 7 saw half the medium replaced with IL-2 medium. The protocol was immunoSEQ multiplex PCR, while the TCRdb copy is restricted to in-frame clones and leaves out a portion. This sample has 20,000 to 30,000 clones, with approximately 80% found just once. Deletions cut 2 bases from V and 3 bases from J, with 15 bases between. The CDR3 has 16 residues. Looked up from germline, CDR1 is LNHNV and CDR2 is YYDKDF (reference sequence). Details on this clone: The antigen is undetermined.

V usage is TRBV15 and J usage is TRBJ2-3; the D call may be TRBD1 or TRBD2 (6 bases each). The sequencing here drew on CD4+ T cells from PBMCs cultured with HCoV-NL63 spike peptides, taken before COVID-19 vaccination. The clonotype originates from a human donor who had a prior SARS-CoV-2 infection. The CDR3, as DNA: TGTGCCACCAGCAGACGTAGGGGGGCAGATACAGATACGCAGTATTTT. This sequence encodes CATSRRRGADTDTQYF.